This T cell receptor (beta chain) was recovered during a study of identical twins. The CDR3 contains 13 residues. The ends were cut back, 9 bases at V and 1 base at J, with 10 bases in the middle. In the case of this clonotype: A much larger clone lies a single base off, so this may be a read error.

TCRdb called the 5' RACE reads again in MiXCR, with one record for every CDR3 protein. The sample carries about 260,000 distinct CDR3 sequences, 7% recorded once. These same data were also listed under a study on yellow fever vaccine responses in identical twins.

This chain links TRBV12-3 or TRBV12-4 with TRBJ2-1; D gene ambiguous. The receptor was derived from a woman under 30 in good health. The sample consisted of memory (CD45RO+) T cells sorted from blood. The CDR3 loop reads CASTRLSYNEQFF. The CDR3 region has the DNA TGTGCCAGTACCAGGCTTTCCTACAATGAGCAGTTCTTC.